These 32 T cell receptor beta chains share one sample of origin, sequenced in a study of T-cell reconstitution after alpha-beta-depleted transplantation in children. TCRbeta library preparation incorporated unique molecular identifiers. A single record per CDR3 protein comes from TCRdb applying MiXCR to the PCR reads. The table shows some 600,000 distinct CDR3 sequences, with 10% to 15% occurring only once. Here the sequenced sample was PBMCs, mostly from graft donor cells, taken 360 days after TCRalphabeta/CD19-depleted stem cell transplant. Source of these receptors: a male patient aged 10 to 17 who had a stem cell transplant for acute myeloid leukemia, so the T cells may come from the graft donor.

This clonotype has at least ten counts. In DNA form, the CDR3 reads TGCGCCAGCAGCTTAGCGGGCCCCTCTGGGGCCAACGTCCTGACTTTC. Translation gives CASSLAGPSGANVLTF. The chain links TRBV5-1 to TRBJ2-6, with D perhaps TRBD2 (6 bases). The ends were cut back, 2 bases at V and 0 bases at J, with 9 bases in the middle. CDR3 length equals 16 residues. CDR1 SGHRS and CDR2 YFSETQ come from the germline V gene.

This clonotype was found many times. The DNA of the CDR3 is TGTGCCATCACCGTAGCGGGAGTGGGCTACGAGCAGTACTTC. Translation: CAITVAGVGYEQYF. The V call is TRBV10-3, the J call TRBJ2-7; TRBD2 agrees at 9 bases. Germline V CDR1 and CDR2: ENHRY, SYGVKD. Trimming at V came to 7 bases and at J to 3 bases, leaving 7 bases not matched to a gene. This CDR3 region has 14 residues.

This clonotype was detected a few times. This chain links TRBV12-3 or TRBV12-4 with TRBJ2-7, with D hard to call. V was shortened by 9 bases and J by 2 bases, with 11 bases between the two germline ends. The CDR3 length is 12 residues. CDR3: CASGLMTYEQYF. CDR3 DNA: TGTGCCAGTGGGCTTATGACCTACGAGCAGTACTTC.

This clonotype was seen at least ten times. V gene TRBV6-5 combines with J gene TRBJ2-5; D is unclear. This CDR3 comprises 12 residues. Germline V gene lookup returns CDR1 MNHEY and CDR2 SVGAGI. The V and J ends lost 1 base and 4 bases respectively, with 4 bases between them. For the CDR3, the DNA is TGTGCCAGCAGTTACTTCGGAGAGACCCAGTACTTC. Encoded protein: CASSYFGETQYF.

The rearrangement uses TRBV7-9 and TRBJ1-1; D gene ambiguous. Per germline, CDR1 SEHNR and CDR2 FQNEAQ (reference sequence). V was trimmed by 2 bases and J by 10 bases, leaving 11 bases between them. There are 12 residues in the CDR3. The CDR3 region has the DNA TGTGCCAGCAGCTTAAGGACCGAGGGAGCTTTCTTT. This codes for CASSLRTEGAFF.

This clonotype was recorded a few times. This chain joins TRBV9 and TRBJ2-2, with D maybe TRBD1 (6 bases). The CDR3 is 14 amino acids. The ends were cut back, 3 bases at V and 7 bases at J, with 13 bases in the middle. In germline, CDR1 is SGDLS, CDR2 YYNGEE. CDR3 nucleotide sequence: TGTGCCAGCAGCGCCCACAGGGCGGGCGGGGAGCTGTTTTTT. Translating gives CASSAHRAGGELFF.

This clonotype was recorded at least ten times. The chain has TRBV28 and TRBJ2-4; D is ambiguous. Trimming stripped 3 bases from V and 1 base from J, with 13 bases between. This CDR3 contains 16 residues. Germline V lookup: CDR1 MDHEN, CDR2 SYDVKM. CDR3 DNA sequence: TGTGCCAGCAGTTTCTCGGCGCGGTTGGCCAAAAACATTCAGTACTTC. Protein product: CASSFSARLAKNIQYF.

This clonotype was counted only a few times. This chain joins TRBV20-1 and TRBJ2-5; possibly TRBD2 for D (6 bases). The V end lost 1 base, the J end lost 5 bases, and 11 bases lay between the germline ends. Germline-derived CDR1 and CDR2 are DFQATT and SNEGSKA (reference sequence). The CDR3 loop spans 13 amino acids. The CDR3 DNA reads TGCAGTGCTAGAGCGGGAGTACGCGAGACCCAGTACTTC. Amino acids: CSARAGVRETQYF.

The genes are TRBV5-1 and TRBJ1-2; D gene ambiguous. The V and J ends lost 0 bases and 5 bases respectively, with 11 bases between them. Germline loops: CDR1 SGHRS, CDR2 YFSETQ. CDR3 size: 14 residues. The CDR3 loop is CASSLASSDYGYTF. CDR3 in DNA: TGCGCCAGCAGCTTGGCCTCTTCCGATTATGGCTACACCTTC. Together with reference TRBV5-1 and TRBJ1-2, the CDR3 gives the full variable domain: KAGVTQTPRYLIKTRGQQVTLSCSPISGHRSVSWYQQTPGQGLQFLFEYFSETQRNKGNFPGRFSGRQFSNSRSEMNVSTLELGDSALYLCASSLASSDYGYTFGSGTRLTVV.

This clonotype occurred once. V gene TRBV12-3 or TRBV12-4 combines with J gene TRBJ1-3; D gene unclear. Trimming pared 8 bases from V and 5 bases from J, leaving 13 bases between. This CDR3 has 13 amino acids. The CDR3 DNA follows: TGTGCCAGCCTACCGGGCCATAGAAACACCATATATTTT. Translating it yields CASLPGHRNTIYF.

The rearrangement joins TRBV29-1 to TRBJ2-7, with 14 positions matching TRBD2. CDR1 and CDR2 from the germline V gene are SQVTM and ANQGSEA. Losses at the gene ends were 7 bases for V and 6 bases for J; bases not matched to a gene: 5. The CDR3 is 13 residues long. CDR3 loop: CSAGLAGGSEQYF. CDR3 DNA sequence: TGCAGCGCCGGACTAGCGGGAGGTTCCGAGCAGTACTTC.

This clonotype was detected a few times. This chain connects TRBV12-3 or TRBV12-4 to TRBJ1-1, with unresolved D. This CDR3 spans 13 amino acids. Trimming removed 7 bases at V and 1 base at J, with 10 bases between. CDR3 in DNA: TGTGCCAGCATCACAGACGGGAACACTGAAGCTTTCTTT. This encodes CASITDGNTEAFF.

V usage is TRBV12-3 or TRBV12-4 and J usage is TRBJ2-7, with D perhaps TRBD2 (6 bases). This CDR3 is built from 15 residues. V gave up 4 bases and J gave up 2 bases, with 15 bases separating them. CDR3 DNA sequence: TGTGCCAGCAGTTCTAGCCTTCGGAGGGCCTACGAGCAGTACTTC. Its protein is CASSSSLRRAYEQYF.

This clonotype appeared a few times. The V and J genes are TRBV20-1 and TRBJ1-1; 8 bases are a match to TRBD1. This CDR3 has 13 amino acids. Germline V CDR1 and CDR2: DFQATT, SNEGSKA (reference sequence). V was pared by 3 bases and J by 0 bases, with 0 bases of the junction left unmatched. This CDR3 is CSARDRVNTEAFF. The CDR3 bases are TGCAGTGCTAGGGACAGGGTGAACACTGAAGCTTTCTTT.

This chain joins TRBV4-3 and TRBJ2-2; D uncertain. The CDR3 runs 17 residues. The V end was cut by 0 bases, the J end by 0 bases, with 11 bases between. Germline CDR1 is LGHNA and CDR2 is YSLEER. This CDR3 is CASSQDPSAANTGELFF. CDR3 nucleotides: TGCGCCAGCAGCCAAGATCCCTCAGCCGCGAACACCGGGGAGCTGTTTTTT.

This chain uses TRBV29-1 with TRBJ2-7; D unclear. The V gene lost 0 bases and the J gene lost 4 bases, with 7 bases spanning the gap. The CDR3 spans 12 residues. Germline V CDR1 and CDR2: SQVTM, ANQGSEA. The CDR3 region is CSVEDGLYEQYF. The CDR3 DNA reads as TGCAGCGTTGAAGATGGCCTGTACGAGCAGTACTTC.

The sample holds many counts of this clonotype. The genes are TRBV6-1 and TRBJ1-1, with D tentatively TRBD1 (5 bases). The CDR3 totals 15 residues. Germline V CDR1 and CDR2: MNHNS, SASEGT. V was clipped by 5 bases and J by 1 base, with 14 bases between them. The CDR3 DNA sequence: TGTGCCAGCAGTCCCCCGCAGGGCCAGAACACTGAAGCTTTCTTT. Protein product: CASSPPQGQNTEAFF.

This clonotype qualifies as medium-sized. The chain couples TRBV20-1 to TRBJ2-1; 7 bases map to TRBD2. Germline CDR1 reads DFQATT; CDR2 reads SNEGSKA (reference sequence). The J segment lost 8 bases and the V segment lost 5 bases, leaving 6 bases of the junction unmatched. This CDR3 contains 12 residues. The CDR3 DNA follows: TGCAGTGCTCCCTCGGCGGGAGATGAGCAGTTCTTC. Translating gives CSAPSAGDEQFF.

This clonotype was detected many times. CDR3 in amino acids: CASSYWVDGGETQYF. CDR3 in DNA: TGTGCCAGCAGTTACTGGGTGGATGGGGGGGAGACCCAGTACTTC. The rearrangement links TRBV6-5 to TRBJ2-5; D perhaps matches TRBD2 (6 bases). Per the germline V gene, CDR1 is MNHEY and CDR2 is SVGAGI. Trimming shortened V by 1 base and J by 5 bases, and 14 bases separated the two germline ends. This CDR3 has 15 residues.

This clonotype was observed a few times. This chain joins TRBV6-2 or TRBV6-3 and TRBJ2-1; 8 bases match TRBD2. V trimming: 3 bases; J trimming: 6 bases; junction bases outside the gene matches: 10. The V gene's germline CDR1 is MNHEY and CDR2 SVGEGT. This CDR3 comprises 16 residues. Written as DNA, the CDR3 is TGTGCCAGCAGTTATCCCTGGCGGGAGGTCTCCAATGAGCAGTTCTTC. This sequence encodes CASSYPWREVSNEQFF.

V usage is TRBV6-2 or TRBV6-3 and J usage is TRBJ2-7; D is possibly TRBD2 (5 bases). Germline CDR1 is MNHEY and CDR2 is SVGEGT. The CDR3 is made up of 17 amino acids. V was cut by 0 bases and J by 3 bases, with 18 bases left in between. CDR3 coding DNA: TGTGCCAGCAGTTACTCGAATTTAGCTAGCAGGAGCTACGAGCAGTACTTC. It is translated as CASSYSNLASRSYEQYF.

This clonotype was observed many times. The chain links TRBV12-3 or TRBV12-4 to TRBJ2-1, with a weak D call TRBD2 (5 bases). CDR3 size: 14 residues. Trimming took off 4 bases at V and 7 bases at J, with 14 bases between the two ends. This CDR3 is CASSSLDFSNEQFF. CDR3 nucleotides: TGTGCCAGCAGTTCCCTGGACTTCTCGAATGAGCAGTTCTTC.

The CDR3 is CASSPGRPTEAFF. The CDR3 nucleotides are TGTGCCAGTAGTCCGGGACGGCCCACTGAAGCTTTCTTT. This chain uses TRBV19 with TRBJ1-1; tentative D call: TRBD1 (5 bases). From germline, CDR1 is LNHDA and CDR2 SQIVND (reference sequence). The V and J ends lost 5 bases and 4 bases respectively, with 11 bases between them. The CDR3 is 13 amino acids.

This chain joins TRBV6-2 or TRBV6-3 and TRBJ2-3; TRBD2 matches 11 bases. Per the germline V gene, CDR1 is MNHEY and CDR2 is SVGEGT. J was trimmed by 0 bases and V by 0 bases; bases with no gene match: 11. This CDR3 region has 20 residues. The CDR3: CASSYSLAGVSLPSTDTQYF. DNA for the CDR3: TGTGCCAGCAGTTACTCACTAGCGGGAGTTTCCCTTCCGAGCACAGATACGCAGTATTTT.

This clonotype was seen ten or more times. J is TRBJ1-2 and V is TRBV18; TRBD1 agrees at 9 bases. V lost 1 base to trimming and J lost 7 bases; unmatched junction nucleotides: 7. The CDR3 sequence is 15 residues long. CDR1 KGHSH and CDR2 LQKENI come from the germline V gene. The CDR3 spells CASSPLGQGLSGYTF. CDR3 nucleotides: TGTGCCAGCTCACCACTGGGACAGGGCCTATCTGGCTACACCTTC.

There are a few counts of this clonotype. The chain joins TRBV20-1 to TRBJ2-4, with 11 bases that match TRBD2. Germline V lookup: CDR1 DFQATT, CDR2 SNEGSKA (reference sequence). V was pared by 0 bases and J by 0 bases, with 4 bases of the junction left unmatched. The CDR3 contains 17 residues. CDR3 sequence: CSARDKLAGVAKNIQYF. Here the CDR3 DNA reads TGCAGTGCTAGAGATAAACTAGCGGGAGTAGCCAAAAACATTCAGTACTTC.

As concerns this clonotype: This may be a read error: a much more frequent sequence differs by one nucleotide. The chain combines TRBV7-6 with TRBJ2-7; 9 nucleotides agree with TRBD2. The CDR3 consists of 16 residues. Trimming at V came to 1 base and at J to 6 bases, leaving 10 bases not matched to a gene. Germline V gene data show CDR1 as SGHVS and CDR2 as FNYEAQ. The CDR3 DNA reads as TGTGCCAGCAGCTTAGGTACCGGGACTAGCAGGAGCGAGCAGTACTTC. This codes for CASSLGTGTSRSEQYF.

This clonotype occurred a few times. This rearrangement joins TRBV6-5 to TRBJ2-5; the D is unclear. From germline, CDR1 is MNHEY and CDR2 SVGAGI. Trimming shortened V by 0 bases and J by 2 bases, and 7 bases separated the two germline ends. This CDR3 has 14 residues. Here the CDR3 reads CASSYSEIQETQYF. The DNA of the CDR3 is TGTGCCAGCAGTTACTCGGAGATTCAAGAGACCCAGTACTTC.

V and J are TRBV4-3 and TRBJ2-1; no clear D gene. Germline V gene sequence: CDR1 LGHNA, CDR2 YSLEER. Trimming cost V 3 bases and J 0 bases, with 15 bases left between them. The CDR3 covers 17 residues. The CDR3 loop reads CASSHRLLGLSYNEQFF. As DNA, the CDR3 is TGCGCCAGCAGCCATAGGTTGCTGGGCCTCTCCTACAATGAGCAGTTCTTC.

This clonotype has ten or more counts. The rearrangement joins TRBV5-6 to TRBJ2-5, with D possibly TRBD1 on 6 matching bases. Trimming left V 3 bases short and J 3 bases short, with 12 bases between. The germline V gene encodes CDR1 SGHDT and CDR2 YYEEEE. The CDR3 has 14 amino acids. The CDR3 bases are TGTGCCAGCAGCTCCCCGACAGGAAAAGAGACCCAGTACTTC. Amino acids: CASSSPTGKETQYF. The entire variable domain, with the rest obtained from reference TRBV5-6 and TRBJ2-5, is as follows: DAGVTQSPTHLIKTRGQQVTLRCSPKSGHDTVSWYQQALGQGPQFIFQYYEEEERQRGNFPDRFSGHQFPNYSSELNVNALLLGDSALYLCASSSPTGKETQYFGPGTRLLVL.

This clonotype was picked up a small number of times. This chain uses TRBV3-1 with TRBJ1-5; D is undetermined. Germline CDR1 and CDR2: LGHDT and YNNKEL (reference sequence). V lost 2 bases and J lost 6, with 11 bases in between. The CDR3 has 14 amino acids. DNA for the CDR3: TGTGCCAGCAGCCAATCATTACGAGGTCAGCCCCAGCATTTT. It is translated as CASSQSLRGQPQHF. Full variable domain (rest looked up from reference TRBV3-1 and TRBJ1-5): DTAVSQTPKYLVTQMGNDKSIKCEQNLGHDTMYWYKQDSKKFLKIMFSYNNKELIINETVPNRFSPKSPDKAHLNLHINSLELGDSAVYFCASSQSLRGQPQHFGDGTRLSIL.

This clonotype was seen more than once but under ten times. The chain employs TRBV28 and TRBJ1-1; D perhaps matches TRBD1 (6 bases). Trimming shortened V by 2 bases and J by 5 bases, and 15 bases separated the two germline ends. This CDR3 contains 15 residues. Germline-derived CDR1 and CDR2 are MDHEN and SYDVKM. The CDR3 spells CASSLEGVRWTEAFF. The CDR3, as DNA: TGTGCCAGCAGTTTAGAGGGGGTCCGGTGGACTGAAGCTTTCTTT.